This is a list of T cell receptor beta chains from one sample in a study of blood T cell repertoires in COVID-19. The data were produced by immunoSEQ multiplex PCR, yet TCRdb's version contains in-frame clones alone and is incomplete. Counted here are under 250,000 clones, 88% occurring once; the ten biggest clones make up 2.5% to 3%. Material for sequencing was peripheral blood. These receptors all stem from a woman aged 60-75 years with acute or convalescent COVID-19. Both conserved end residues are part of each CDR3. Each record gives: V gene, clone size, D gene, J gene, CDR3 protein, CDR3 DNA. The D gene is left open where the match is weak. Size is stated for part of the rows, as once, few or many counts, or as a class when the clone is expanded.

>TRBV6-6|-|-|TRBJ2-3
CASSYSGGVGTDTQYF
TGTGCCAGCAGTTACTCGGGCGGGGTGGGAACAGATACGCAGTATTTT
>TRBV18|-|TRBD1|TRBJ1-1
CASSPLSRGPSNTEAFF
TGTGCCAGCTCACCACTCAGTAGGGGGCCCTCGAACACTGAAGCTTTCTTT
>TRBV21-1|-|-|TRBJ2-7
CPKAGTYEQYF
TGTCCGAAAGCCGGGACCTACGAGCAGTACTTC
>TRBV3-1/TRBV3-2|-|-|TRBJ1-1
CASSQDHSGGRTEAFF
TGTGCCAGCAGCCAAGATCATTCCGGAGGAAGGACTGAAGCTTTCTTT
>TRBV7-9|-|-|TRBJ1-2
CASSSRSGLEGYTF
TGTGCCAGCAGTTCCAGGTCCGGCTTGGAAGGCTACACCTTC
>TRBV3-1/TRBV3-2|-|-|TRBJ1-5
CASSGTEDNQPQHF
TGTGCCAGCAGCGGAACAGAAGACAATCAGCCCCAGCATTTT
>TRBV9|-|TRBD1|TRBJ1-4
CASSAHTGGGEKLFF
TGTGCCAGCAGCGCGCATACAGGGGGCGGAGAAAAACTGTTTTTT
>TRBV6-2/TRBV6-3|-|TRBD2|TRBJ2-2
CASSSGGSRAGELFF
TGTGCCAGCAGTTCGGGCGGGAGTCGGGCCGGGGAGCTGTTTTTT
>TRBV28|few|TRBD1|TRBJ2-7
CASKQTGTESYEQYF
TGTGCCAGCAAGCAAACCGGGACAGAGTCCTACGAGCAGTACTTC
>TRBV6-6|-|-|TRBJ1-2
CASSSGLYGYTF
TGTGCCAGCAGTTCGGGACTCTATGGCTACACCTTC
>TRBV7-6|-|-|TRBJ1-3
CASSLGGFGNTIYF
TGTGCCAGCAGCTTAGGAGGGTTTGGAAACACCATATATTTT
>TRBV6-5|-|TRBD1|TRBJ1-5
CASRGTVNQPQHF
TGTGCCAGCAGGGGGACAGTGAATCAGCCCCAGCATTTT
>TRBV5-1|-|TRBD2|TRBJ2-5
CASSLAGPQETQYF
TGCGCCAGCAGCTTAGCGGGACCCCAAGAGACCCAGTACTTC
>TRBV6-1|-|-|TRBJ1-3
CASSESGSGNTIYF
TGTGCCAGCAGTGAATCGGGCTCTGGAAACACCATATATTTT
>TRBV6-5|-|-|TRBJ1-2
CASSGGTGYTF
TGTGCCAGTTCCGGGGGGACCGGCTACACCTTC
>TRBV12-3/TRBV12-4|-|TRBD1|TRBJ2-5
CASSLTGKETQYF
TGTGCCAGCAGTTTGACAGGGAAGGAGACCCAGTACTTC
>TRBV18|-|-|TRBJ1-5
CASSPAGWGQPQHF
TGTGCCAGCTCACCGGCAGGGTGGGGTCAGCCCCAGCATTTT
>TRBV30|-|TRBD1|TRBJ2-6
CAWSDRVGSGANVLTF
TGTGCCTGGAGCGACAGGGTGGGCTCTGGGGCCAACGTCCTGACTTTC
>TRBV7-2|-|-|TRBJ2-1
CASSLPRLNNEQFF
TGTGCCAGCAGCTTGCCGAGATTAAACAATGAGCAGTTCTTC
>TRBV5-4|-|TRBD2|TRBJ2-2
CASSLASGRALGGELFF
TGTGCCAGCAGCTTGGCGAGCGGGAGGGCCTTAGGCGGGGAGCTGTTTTTT
>TRBV28|-|-|TRBJ1-6
CASSFIAAPYNSPLHF
TGTGCCAGCAGTTTTATAGCGGCCCCCTATAATTCACCCCTCCACTTT
>TRBV19|-|TRBD2|TRBJ2-1
CASSEGLAAPGLYNEQFF
TGTGCCAGTAGCGAGGGACTAGCGGCTCCTGGCCTCTACAATGAGCAGTTCTTC
>TRBV7-2|-|TRBD1|TRBJ1-2
CASSPGQMYYGYTF
TGTGCCAGCAGCCCGGGACAGATGTACTATGGCTACACCTTC
>TRBV5-1|-|TRBD2|TRBJ2-1
CASSLFGLAGDNEQFF
TGCGCCAGCAGCTTGTTCGGGCTAGCGGGTGACAATGAGCAGTTCTTC
>TRBV5-1|-|TRBD1|TRBJ1-6
CASTEWTGISPLHF
TGCGCCAGTACCGAGTGGACAGGGATTTCACCCCTCCACTTT
>TRBV6-6|-|-|TRBJ1-6
CASSSTGGNSPLHF
TGTGCCAGCAGTTCGACGGGGGGTAATTCACCCCTCCACTTT
>TRBV28|-|TRBD2|TRBJ2-7
CASSSGLAGAGEQYF
TGTGCCAGCAGTTCCGGACTAGCGGGAGCCGGCGAGCAGTACTTC
>TRBV7-2|-|-|TRBJ2-7
CASSLEFTRGSYEQYF
TGTGCCAGCAGCTTAGAATTCACCAGGGGCTCCTACGAGCAGTACTTC
>TRBV5-6|once|-|TRBJ1-1
CASSGLTGRAEAFF
TGTGCCAGCAGCGGGTTGACTGGCCGTGCTGAAGCTTTCTTT
>TRBV28|once|TRBD1|TRBJ1-2
CASTNRGWGYTF
TGTGCCAGCACGAACAGGGGTTGGGGCTACACCTTC
>TRBV11-2|-|TRBD1|TRBJ2-7
CASSPMTGATYEQYF
TGTGCCAGCAGCCCGATGACAGGGGCAACCTACGAGCAGTACTTC
>TRBV11-3|few|TRBD2|TRBJ2-1
CASSLGLADNEQFF
TGTGCCAGCAGCTTGGGACTAGCGGACAATGAGCAGTTCTTC
>TRBV6-5|-|-|TRBJ2-2
CASRQLSTGELFF
TGTGCCAGCAGACAGCTTAGCACCGGGGAGCTGTTTTTT
>TRBV7-9|once|-|TRBJ2-7
CASSAGRSTEQYF
TGTGCCAGCAGCGCAGGGCGTTCCACCGAGCAGTACTTC
>TRBV2|-|TRBD1|TRBJ1-5
CASKGQVGNQPQHF
TGTGCCAGCAAAGGACAGGTTGGCAATCAGCCCCAGCATTTT
>TRBV7-3|-|-|TRBJ2-2
CASSTTETGELFF
TGTGCCAGCAGCACTACTGAGACCGGGGAGCTGTTTTTT
>TRBV7-2|-|TRBD2|TRBJ2-3
CASSLVSGGTDTQYF
TGTGCCAGCAGCTTAGTATCCGGGGGGACAGATACGCAGTATTTT
>TRBV6-4|-|-|TRBJ2-1
CASSRESSYNEQFF
TGTGCCAGCAGTCGGGAGAGCTCCTACAATGAGCAGTTCTTC
>TRBV6-1|-|TRBD2|TRBJ2-3
CASRVAGSTDTQYF
TGTGCCAGCAGAGTAGCGGGGAGCACAGATACGCAGTATTTT
>TRBV6-2/TRBV6-3|-|-|TRBJ1-5
CASSYSGLQKPQHF
TGTGCCAGCAGTTATTCAGGGCTACAAAAGCCCCAGCATTTT
>TRBV9|-|TRBD1|TRBJ1-2
CASSPRDRGNYGYTF
TGTGCCAGCAGCCCCAGGGACAGGGGTAACTATGGCTACACCTTC
>TRBV7-3|-|-|TRBJ1-1
CASLTPGGGGEAFF
TGTGCCAGCCTAACGCCGGGGGGCGGCGGTGAAGCTTTCTTT
>TRBV10-1|few|-|TRBJ1-5
CASSEGGNNQPQHF
TGCGCCAGCAGTGAGGGGGGGAACAATCAGCCCCAGCATTTT
>TRBV5-1|-|-|TRBJ1-1
CASSLVSGNTEAFF
TGCGCCAGCAGCTTGGTCTCCGGGAACACTGAAGCTTTCTTT
>TRBV3-1/TRBV3-2|-|TRBD2|TRBJ2-7
CASSQDMRGGEYEQYF
TGTGCCAGCAGCCAAGATATGAGGGGAGGGGAGTACGAGCAGTACTTC
>TRBV21-1|few|-|TRBJ2-3
CASRGSSPPGTQYF
TGTGCCAGCCGAGGGAGTAGTCCTCCGGGCACGCAGTATTTT
>TRBV30|-|-|TRBJ1-1
CAWSGQGYTEAFF
TGTGCCTGGAGTGGGCAGGGATACACTGAAGCTTTCTTT
>TRBV5-4|-|-|TRBJ2-7
CASSLAWGAVYEQYF
TGTGCCAGCAGCTTGGCCTGGGGCGCGGTTTACGAGCAGTACTTC
>TRBV11-3|-|-|TRBJ1-1
CASSTGTPNTEAFF
TGTGCCAGCAGCACCGGGACTCCAAACACTGAAGCTTTCTTT
>TRBV19|-|-|TRBJ1-6
CASSITGSGNSPLHF
TGTGCCAGTAGTATAACTGGGTCGGGGAATTCACCCCTCCACTTT
>TRBV9|-|TRBD2|TRBJ2-3
CASSVTGGPSDTQYF
TGTGCCAGCAGCGTAACGGGGGGGCCCTCAGATACGCAGTATTTT
>TRBV9|-|-|TRBJ2-1
CASSVGITTNNEQFF
TGTGCCAGCAGCGTAGGGATTACCACTAACAATGAGCAGTTCTTC
>TRBV28|-|-|TRBJ2-1
CASSSDSPSYNEQFF
TGTGCCAGCAGTTCTGACAGTCCCTCCTACAATGAGCAGTTCTTC
>TRBV4-1|-|TRBD2|TRBJ2-1
CASSQPLAGPYNEQFF
TGCGCCAGCAGCCAACCACTAGCGGGACCCTACAATGAGCAGTTCTTC
>TRBV4-1|-|TRBD2|TRBJ2-3
CASSQVAGGRDTQYF
TGCGCCAGCAGCCAAGTAGCGGGGGGCCGGGATACGCAGTATTTT
>TRBV30|-|-|TRBJ1-3
CAWRARGISGNTIYF
TGTGCCTGGAGAGCCAGAGGGATCTCTGGAAACACCATATATTTT
>TRBV25-1|-|TRBD1|TRBJ1-2
CASTGDRESYGYTF
TGTGCCAGCACGGGGGACAGGGAATCCTATGGCTACACCTTC
>TRBV27|-|-|TRBJ2-7
CASSLSSGDHEQYF
TGTGCCAGCAGTTTATCTTCAGGGGACCACGAGCAGTACTTC
>TRBV11-2|-|-|TRBJ1-1
CASSLGGGSNTEAFF
TGTGCCAGCAGCTTAGGAGGGGGATCGAACACTGAAGCTTTCTTT
>TRBV6-5|-|TRBD1|TRBJ1-2
CASTRTGNYGYTF
TGTGCCAGCACCAGGACAGGAAACTATGGCTACACCTTC